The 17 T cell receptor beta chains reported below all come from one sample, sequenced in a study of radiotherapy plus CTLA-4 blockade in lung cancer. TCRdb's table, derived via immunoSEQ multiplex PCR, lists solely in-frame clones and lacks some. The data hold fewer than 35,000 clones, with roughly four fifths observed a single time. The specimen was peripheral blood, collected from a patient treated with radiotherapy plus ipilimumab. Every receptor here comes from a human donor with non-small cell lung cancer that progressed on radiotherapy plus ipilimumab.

As DNA, the CDR3 is TGTGCCAGCAGCTTAACGGGTGGGATATACCCGGATGAGCAGTTCTTC. Amino acid sequence: CASSLTGGIYPDEQFF. V usage is TRBV7-3 and J usage is TRBJ2-1; D remains unclear. Germline values: CDR1 SGHTA, CDR2 FQGTGA. The CDR3 runs to 16 residues. The V end was cut by 0 bases, the J end by 8 bases, with 17 bases between.

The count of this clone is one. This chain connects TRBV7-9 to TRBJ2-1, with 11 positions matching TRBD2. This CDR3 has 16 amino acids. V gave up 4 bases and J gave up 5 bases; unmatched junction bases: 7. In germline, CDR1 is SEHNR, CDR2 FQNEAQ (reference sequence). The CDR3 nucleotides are TGTGCCAGCAGCTCCCCCCGACTAGCGGGGAACAATGAGCAGTTCTTC. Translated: CASSSPRLAGNNEQFF. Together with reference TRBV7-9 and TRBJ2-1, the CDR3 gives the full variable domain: DTGVSQNPRHKITKRGQNVTFRCDPISEHNRLYWYRQTLGQGPEFLTYFQNEAQLEKSRLLSDRFSAERPKGSFSTLEIQRTEQGDSAMYLCASSSPRLAGNNEQFFGPGTRLTVL.

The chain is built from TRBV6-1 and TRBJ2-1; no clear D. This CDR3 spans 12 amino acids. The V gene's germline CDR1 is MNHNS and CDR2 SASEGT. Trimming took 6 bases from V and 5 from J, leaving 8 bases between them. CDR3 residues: CASSPGNNEQFF. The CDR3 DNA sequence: TGTGCCAGCAGCCCAGGTAACAATGAGCAGTTCTTC.

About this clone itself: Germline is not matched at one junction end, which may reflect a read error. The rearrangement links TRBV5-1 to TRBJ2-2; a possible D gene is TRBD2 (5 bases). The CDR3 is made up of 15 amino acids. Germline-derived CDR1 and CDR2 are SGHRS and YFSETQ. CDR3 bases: TGCGCCAGCAGCTTAACGACAAGATACACCGGGGAGCCGTTTTTT. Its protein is CASSLTTRYTGEPFF.

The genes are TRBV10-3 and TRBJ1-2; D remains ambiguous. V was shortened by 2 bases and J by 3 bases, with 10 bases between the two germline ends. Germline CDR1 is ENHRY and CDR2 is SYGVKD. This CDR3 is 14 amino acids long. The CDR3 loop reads CAISERRTDYGYTF. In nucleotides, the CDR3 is TGTGCCATCAGTGAGCGCCGGACGGACTATGGCTACACCTTC.

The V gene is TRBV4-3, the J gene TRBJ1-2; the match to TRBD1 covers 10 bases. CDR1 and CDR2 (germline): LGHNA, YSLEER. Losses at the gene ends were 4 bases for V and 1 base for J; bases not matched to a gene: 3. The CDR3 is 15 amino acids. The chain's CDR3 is CASSRTGGYNYGYTF. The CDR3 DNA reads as TGCGCCAGCAGCCGGACAGGGGGTTATAACTATGGCTACACCTTC.

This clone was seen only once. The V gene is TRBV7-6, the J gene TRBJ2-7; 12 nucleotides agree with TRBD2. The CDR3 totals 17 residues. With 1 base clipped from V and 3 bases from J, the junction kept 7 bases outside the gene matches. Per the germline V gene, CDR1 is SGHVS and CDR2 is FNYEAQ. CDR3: CASSLDLTSGSSYEQYF. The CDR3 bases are TGTGCCAGCAGCTTAGATTTGACTAGCGGGAGTAGCTACGAGCAGTACTTC.

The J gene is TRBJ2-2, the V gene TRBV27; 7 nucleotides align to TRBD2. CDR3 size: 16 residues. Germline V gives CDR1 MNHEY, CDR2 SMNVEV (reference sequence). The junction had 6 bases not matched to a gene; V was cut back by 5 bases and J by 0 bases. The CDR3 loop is CASSPHSGANTGELFF. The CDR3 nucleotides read TGTGCCAGCAGTCCACACAGCGGGGCGAACACCGGGGAGCTGTTTTTT.

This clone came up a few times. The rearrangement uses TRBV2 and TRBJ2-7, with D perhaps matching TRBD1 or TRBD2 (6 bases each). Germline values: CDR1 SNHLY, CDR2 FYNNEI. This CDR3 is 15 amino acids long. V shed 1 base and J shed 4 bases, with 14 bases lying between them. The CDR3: CASSEEGGGRYEQYF. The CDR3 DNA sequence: TGTGCCAGCAGTGAAGAGGGGGGAGGACGGTACGAGCAGTACTTC.

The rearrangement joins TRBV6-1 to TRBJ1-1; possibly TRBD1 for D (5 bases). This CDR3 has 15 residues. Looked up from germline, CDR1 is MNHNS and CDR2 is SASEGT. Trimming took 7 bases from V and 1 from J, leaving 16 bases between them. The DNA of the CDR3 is TGTGCCAGCAAACTATTCAGTGGGGGGAACACTGAAGCTTTCTTT. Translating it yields CASKLFSGGNTEAFF.

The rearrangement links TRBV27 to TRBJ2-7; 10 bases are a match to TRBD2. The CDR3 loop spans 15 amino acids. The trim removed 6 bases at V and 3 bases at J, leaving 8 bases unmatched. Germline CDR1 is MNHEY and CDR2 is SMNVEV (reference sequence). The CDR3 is CASRSSGSLDYEQYF. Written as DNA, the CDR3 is TGTGCCAGCAGGTCTAGCGGGAGCCTTGACTACGAGCAGTACTTC.

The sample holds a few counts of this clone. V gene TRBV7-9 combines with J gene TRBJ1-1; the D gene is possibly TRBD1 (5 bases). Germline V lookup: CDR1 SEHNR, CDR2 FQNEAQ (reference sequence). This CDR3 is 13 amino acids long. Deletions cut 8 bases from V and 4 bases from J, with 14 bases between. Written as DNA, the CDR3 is TGTGCCAGCTTACCCCCAGGGCCCACTGAAGCTTTCTTT. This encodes CASLPPGPTEAFF.

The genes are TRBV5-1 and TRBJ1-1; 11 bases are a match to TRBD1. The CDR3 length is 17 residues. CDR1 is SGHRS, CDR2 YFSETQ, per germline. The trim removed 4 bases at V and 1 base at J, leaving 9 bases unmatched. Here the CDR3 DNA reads TGCGCCAGCAGCGGTGGGGGACAGGGGGGCCGGAACACTGAAGCTTTCTTT. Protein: CASSGGGQGGRNTEAFF. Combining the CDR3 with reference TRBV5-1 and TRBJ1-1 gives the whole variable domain KAGVTQTPRYLIKTRGQQVTLSCSPISGHRSVSWYQQTPGQGLQFLFEYFSETQRNKGNFPGRFSGRQFSNSRSEMNVSTLELGDSALYLCASSGGGQGGRNTEAFFGQGTRLTVV.

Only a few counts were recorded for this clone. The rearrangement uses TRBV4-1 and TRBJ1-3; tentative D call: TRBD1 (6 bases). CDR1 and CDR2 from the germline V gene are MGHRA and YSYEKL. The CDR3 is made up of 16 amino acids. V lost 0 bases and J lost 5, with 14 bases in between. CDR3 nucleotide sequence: TGCGCCAGCAGCCAAGAATTGAGACAGGAAAGAAACACCATATATTTT. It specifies CASSQELRQERNTIYF.

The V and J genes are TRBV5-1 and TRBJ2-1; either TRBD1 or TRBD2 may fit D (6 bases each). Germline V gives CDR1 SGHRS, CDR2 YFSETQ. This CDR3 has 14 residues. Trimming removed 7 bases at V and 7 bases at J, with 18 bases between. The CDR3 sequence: CASSPGALGNEQFF. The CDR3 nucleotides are TGCGCCAGCTCCCCGGGGGCACTTGGAAATGAGCAGTTCTTC.

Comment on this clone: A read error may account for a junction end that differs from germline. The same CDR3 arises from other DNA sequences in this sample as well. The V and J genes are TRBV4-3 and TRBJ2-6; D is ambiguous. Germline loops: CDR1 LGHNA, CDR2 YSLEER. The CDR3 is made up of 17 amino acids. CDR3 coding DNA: TGCGCCAGTAGCCAAGGGATGGGCGTCTCTGGGGCCAACGTCCTGACTTTC. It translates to CASSQGMGVSGANVLTF.

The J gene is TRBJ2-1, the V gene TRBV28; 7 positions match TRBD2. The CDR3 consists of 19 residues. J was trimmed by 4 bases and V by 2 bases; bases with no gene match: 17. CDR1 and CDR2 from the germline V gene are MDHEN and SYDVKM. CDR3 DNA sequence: TGTGCCAGCAGTTTAAAGGGGACCGCGGGACTATTCTCTTACAATGAGCAGTTCTTC. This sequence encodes CASSLKGTAGLFSYNEQFF.